Listed below are T cell receptor beta chains from one sample, sequenced in a study of beta chain features in type 1 diabetes. Assay: immunoSEQ multiplex PCR; the TCRdb copy retains only in-frame clones and omits some. The profile shows a few hundred thousand clones, 27% of them singletons. Sequencing used central memory CD4+ T cells from blood. These receptors were taken from a man aged 25-45 years in good health. The CDR3 runs from the conserved cysteine through the conserved F or W.

cdr3_length j_call v_call cdr3_aa
17 TRBJ1-5 TRBV7-2 CASSPRAGGISNQPQHF
15 TRBJ2-1 TRBV4-2 CASSQADKKPTEQFF
12 TRBJ2-7 TRBV30 CAWSRASYEQYF
13 TRBJ2-7 TRBV6-1 CASTEVTGHEQYF
12 TRBJ1-2 TRBV29-1 CSVEGADYGYTF
15 TRBJ2-3 TRBV7-2 CASSLGLVSRDTQYF
12 TRBJ2-5 TRBV29-1 CSVEAAQETQYF
16 TRBJ2-6 TRBV10-3 CAISESQNSGANVLTF
14 TRBJ2-7 TRBV13 CASSLAGDSYEQYF
11 TRBJ2-7 TRBV10-3 CAISDGQGNYF
12 TRBJ2-1 TRBV7-2 CASSRSYNEQFF
14 TRBJ1-2 TRBV7-9 CASSQGTAAYGYTF
14 TRBJ2-1 TRBV28 CASSLGGSYNEQFF
13 TRBJ2-5 TRBV30 CAWSRAPGETQYF
16 TRBJ2-1 TRBV7-6 CASSETSGSRDNEQFF
13 TRBJ2-7 TRBV7-2 CASSRQASYEQYF
17 TRBJ2-1 TRBV25-1 CASSEWAGTGRPNEQFF
13 TRBJ1-1 TRBV5-1 CASSSHLNTEAFF
15 TRBJ2-3 TRBV9 CASSVGVTAADTQYF
16 TRBJ2-1 TRBV6-5 CASSYSGASSYNEQFF
16 TRBJ1-6 TRBV28 CASTISAGGWDSPLHF
16 TRBJ1-5 TRBV15 CATSSTYSYSNQPQHF
17 TRBJ2-3 TRBV14 CASSQVTDRGLTRTQYF
14 TRBJ1-1 TRBV7-8 CASSFEMGRREAFF
15 TRBJ2-1 TRBV7-9 CASSLYLAGPNEQFF
13 TRBJ2-7 TRBV6-5 CASTVAEGNEQYF
13 TRBJ1-1 TRBV27 CASSSNRGTEAFF
15 TRBJ2-3 TRBV9 CASSVEGTSTDTQYF
12 TRBJ2-3 TRBV10-3 CAISESTDTQYF
14 TRBJ2-5 TRBV7-7 CASSLDEGRETQYF
15 TRBJ2-7 TRBV5-4 CASSLGLAGEYEQYF
14 TRBJ2-4 TRBV2 CASSAGGPKNIQYF
15 TRBJ2-7 TRBV4-3 CASSQDGTSGDEQYF
15 TRBJ2-1 TRBV9 CASSKRGSSYNEQFF
12 TRBJ2-1 TRBV18 CASSPTDNEQFF
12 TRBJ2-7 TRBV9 CASSPGVYEQYF
12 TRBJ2-3 TRBV30 CAWSPSQDTQYF
14 TRBJ2-7 TRBV6-1 CASSEPAGSYEQYF
15 TRBJ2-3 TRBV25-1 CASSPVDRGQNTQYF
14 TRBJ1-1 TRBV29-1 CSVVSGARYTEAFF
16 TRBJ2-7 TRBV12-2 CASRSAPAGMIYEQYF
16 TRBJ2-3 TRBV4-3 CASSQRGLGVADTQYF
13 TRBJ2-1 TRBV2 CASSRGGLDEQFF
14 TRBJ2-3 TRBV5-1 CASSSNPSTDTQYF
16 TRBJ2-1 TRBV4-1 CASSQDWAGEYNEQFF
14 TRBJ2-7 TRBV9 CASSGDRPTDEQYF
14 TRBJ2-1 TRBV5-1 CASSLDRAYNEQFF
17 TRBJ2-6 TRBV30 CAWSTGAGYSGANVLTF
13 TRBJ1-1 TRBV5-1 CASSLRSDTEAFF
11 TRBJ1-1 TRBV20-1 CSARRNTEAFF
16 TRBJ2-5 TRBV5-4 CASSPNGGAVSRTQYF
13 TRBJ2-5 TRBV18 CASSPRAGETQYF
14 TRBJ2-3 TRBV2 CASRDGGLTDTQYF
12 TRBJ1-1 TRBV7-9 CASRDVNTEAFF
12 TRBJ2-7 TRBV29-1 CSGGVGAYEQYF